These 14 T cell receptor beta chains originate from one sample sequenced in a study of shared clonotypes between healthy human individuals. Clones were sequenced by immunoSEQ multiplex PCR, and TCRdb holds only the in-frame ones, with some missing. The data show millions of clones, over 85% seen once. Naive CD8 cells lacked CD45RO and underwent positive selection for CCR7, leaving out terminally differentiated effector memory CD45RA+ cells. Specimen: naive CD8+ T cells sorted from blood. The receptors derive from a man aged 18 to 30 in good health.

The chain recombines TRBV13 with TRBJ2-3; weak D call: TRBD2 (5 bases). The germline V gene encodes CDR1 PRHDT and CDR2 FYEKMQ (reference sequence). CDR3 length equals 15 residues. The V gene lost 5 bases and the J gene lost 1 base, with 13 bases spanning the gap. The CDR3 region has the DNA TGTGCCAGCAGCGTCCAGCTTAGCGGCACAGATACGCAGTATTTT. It encodes CASSVQLSGTDTQYF.

This chain links TRBV28 with TRBJ2-1, with 11 positions matching TRBD2. Per germline, CDR1 MDHEN and CDR2 SYDVKM. The trim removed 8 bases at V and 4 bases at J, leaving 10 bases unmatched. The CDR3 consists of 16 residues. In DNA form, the CDR3 reads TGTGCCAGCGCAACGTCCGCTAGCGGGAGGTACAATGAGCAGTTCTTC. As protein: CASATSASGRYNEQFF.

V is TRBV4-1 and J is TRBJ2-7; 12 positions match TRBD2. The CDR3 spans 18 residues. The V and J ends lost 1 base and 0 bases, in that order; junction bases with no gene match: 7. Germline CDR1 is MGHRA and CDR2 is YSYEKL. DNA of the CDR3: TGCGCCAGCAGCCAAGCACAACTAGCGGGGGGATCCTCCTACGAGCAGTACTTC. As protein: CASSQAQLAGGSSYEQYF.

V gene TRBV5-1 combines with J gene TRBJ1-1, with D unresolved. CDR1 SGHRS and CDR2 YFSETQ come from the germline V gene. The CDR3 has 12 amino acids. The ends were cut back, 7 bases at V and 4 bases at J, with 11 bases in the middle. CDR3 nucleotides: TGCGCCAGCTCCCCTGTGGGCACTGAAGCTTTCTTT. This gives the protein CASSPVGTEAFF.

This clone was counted a single time. The CDR3 is CASSYSGRGNTGELFF. The CDR3 nucleotides read TGTGCCAGCAGTTACTCCGGGAGGGGTAACACCGGGGAGCTGTTTTTT. The gene calls are TRBV6-5 and TRBJ2-2; TRBD2 aligns across 8 bases. V dropped 0 bases and J dropped 2; count of bases not matched to a gene: 2. CDR3 length: 16 amino acids. CDR1 is MNHEY, CDR2 SVGAGI, per germline.

This chain connects TRBV5-6 to TRBJ1-6; D perhaps matches TRBD1 (6 bases). The CDR3 runs to 18 residues. Trimming pared 0 bases from V and 1 base from J, leaving 14 bases between. Germline lookup yields CDR1 SGHDT and CDR2 YYEEEE. The CDR3 region is CASSLADYRESYNSPLHF. The CDR3 DNA reads as TGTGCCAGCAGCTTGGCCGATTACAGGGAGTCCTATAATTCACCCCTCCACTTT.

This rearrangement joins TRBV11-2 to TRBJ2-7; D possibly matches TRBD1 or TRBD2 (5 bases each). The CDR3 is 13 residues long. Deletions cut 0 bases from V and 7 bases from J, with 10 bases between. Germline CDR1 SGHAT, CDR2 FQNNGV. The chain's CDR3 is CASSLEFGGEQYF. The CDR3 nucleotides are TGTGCCAGCAGCTTAGAGTTTGGGGGAGAGCAGTACTTC.

This chain's CDR3 is CASSSPPSYNSPLHF. In DNA, the CDR3 is TGTGCCAGCAGTTCCCCCCCCTCCTATAATTCACCCCTCCACTTT. This rearrangement joins TRBV27 to TRBJ1-6, with D hard to call. CDR1 and CDR2 from the germline V gene are MNHEY and SMNVEV (reference sequence). CDR3 length: 15 residues. V dropped 4 bases and J dropped 0 bases, with 7 bases sitting between them.

The CDR3 reads CASSQGGSGPTDTQYF. In DNA form, the CDR3 reads TGCGCCAGCAGCCAAGGCGGCAGCGGGCCCACAGATACGCAGTATTTT. The chain has TRBV4-1 and TRBJ2-3; D possibly corresponds to TRBD2 (6 bases). Germline V lookup: CDR1 MGHRA, CDR2 YSYEKL. The CDR3 length is 16 residues. Between the trimmed V and J ends, which lost 1 base and 2 bases, there was a span of 13 bases.

The chain joins TRBV27 to TRBJ2-7; 12 positions match TRBD2. Germline loops: CDR1 MNHEY, CDR2 SMNVEV (reference sequence). V dropped 5 bases and J dropped 13; count of bases not matched to a gene: 9. The CDR3 is 13 residues long. CDR3 protein: CASSLPSGRETYF. DNA of the CDR3: TGTGCCAGCAGTCTGCCTAGCGGGAGGGAGACTTACTTC.

The chain couples TRBV27 to TRBJ2-7; 9 bases fit TRBD1. Germline loops: CDR1 MNHEY, CDR2 SMNVEV (reference sequence). V gave up 2 bases and J gave up 3 bases; unmatched junction bases: 8. The CDR3 runs to 16 residues. Here the CDR3 DNA reads TGTGCCAGCAGTTTAGGTACCGGGACAGGGCTCTACGAGCAGTACTTC. It yields the protein CASSLGTGTGLYEQYF.

J is TRBJ1-1 and V is TRBV27; 11 nucleotides line up with TRBD1. V was pared by 7 bases and J by 11 bases, with 9 bases of the junction left unmatched. This CDR3 is built from 13 residues. The germline V gene has CDR1 MNHEY and CDR2 SMNVEV (reference sequence). The CDR3 region is CASIRTGGGLAFF. CDR3 DNA: TGTGCCAGCATTCGGACAGGGGGCGGACTGGCTTTCTTT.

The V gene is TRBV19, the J gene TRBJ1-6; tentatively, D is TRBD1 (6 bases). CDR1 is LNHDA, CDR2 SQIVND, per germline (reference sequence). CDR3 length equals 15 residues. V was shortened by 3 bases and J by 7 bases, with 13 bases between the two germline ends. As DNA, the CDR3 is TGTGCCAGTAGTATTTTTACAGGGTGGAATTCACCCCTCCACTTT. Amino acid sequence: CASSIFTGWNSPLHF.

The V and J genes are TRBV9 and TRBJ1-5, with a possible D match to TRBD1 (6 bases). Per germline, CDR1 SGDLS and CDR2 YYNGEE. V gave up 4 bases and J gave up 7 bases, with 18 bases separating them. The CDR3 sequence is 15 residues long. CDR3 protein: CASSPEGGGEQPQHF. CDR3 coding DNA: TGTGCCAGCAGCCCAGAGGGGGGGGGAGAGCAGCCCCAGCATTTT.